This T cell receptor (beta chain) emerged from a study of blood T cell repertoires in COVID-19. Study context: Samples taken during acute and convalescent COVID-19 were collected in the United States, Italy and Spain. T cells, B-cell-depleted T cells, or PBMCs provided the cDNA or gDNA that served as material.

Original methodology: Scientists estimated how many nucleated cells there were by amplifying reference gene primers. The table came from immunoSEQ multiplex PCR; TCRdb's copy has only in-frame clones and leaves some out. For V, J and clone size, that table is used; D and trimming come from the DNA. The table includes under 100,000 clones, approximately 80% detected once. CDR3 length: 17 residues. The sequence derives from an older woman with active or convalescent COVID-19. Input material: peripheral blood. This chain connects TRBV21-1 to TRBJ1-2. TRBV21-1 is a pseudogene locus. Written as DNA, the CDR3 is TGTGCCAGCAGCCCCCGCGAGAACCGGGAACGGGCCTATGGCTACACCTTC. It is translated as CASSPRENRERAYGYTF.